These 17 T cell receptor beta chains were sequenced from one sample in a study of CD8+ T cells in alopecia areata (dated by TCRdb to 2016 to 2019). The library came from the immunoSEQ multiplex PCR assay. To provide template for TCR sequencing, every sample had RNA extracted and reverse transcribed into cDNA. This is the immuneACCESS table as TCRdb keeps it, with only in-frame sequences that have V and J called. A part of the clones is gone; compared with another copy, unresolved V genes explain less than half, and the rest is unexplained. The sample data list about 270,000 clones, and roughly 63% of these were observed just once. Together, the top ten hold 0.8% to 1% of the sample. Reading the label with the study, this specimen's treatment or condition is: oral pan-JAK inhibitor, 5-10 mg twice daily. Here the sequenced sample was CD4+ T cells sorted from blood, taken around week 52, from a patient treated with tofacitinib. These receptors came from a human donor with alopecia areata.

V gene TRBV2 combines with J gene TRBJ2-3; D gene unclear. V was shortened by 0 bases and J by 0 bases, with 7 bases between the two germline ends. The CDR3 runs to 15 residues. CDR1 SNHLY and CDR2 FYNNEI come from the germline V gene. The CDR3 reads CASSEATRSTDTQYF. CDR3 sequence (DNA): TGTGCCAGCAGTGAAGCTACTCGTAGCACAGATACGCAGTATTTT. Supplemented by reference TRBV2 and TRBJ2-3, the full variable domain reads EPEVTQTPSHQVTQMGQEVILRCVPISNHLYFYWYRQILGQKVEFLVSFYNNEISEKSEIFDDQFSVERPDGSNFTLKIRSTKLEDSAMYFCASSEATRSTDTQYFGPGTRLTVL.

The CDR3 reads CASSHPPGRTPYEQYF. DNA for the CDR3: TGCGCCAGCAGCCATCCTCCGGGACGGACGCCCTACGAGCAGTACTTC. The V and J genes are TRBV4-1 and TRBJ2-7; D tentatively reads TRBD1 or TRBD2 (5 bases each). The CDR3 runs to 16 residues. CDR1 is MGHRA, CDR2 YSYEKL, per germline. Trimming removed 3 bases at V and 2 bases at J, with 17 bases between.

The chain uses TRBV7-3 and TRBJ2-7; 7 bases are shared with TRBD2. Trimming cost V 5 bases and J 2 bases; bases outside gene matches: 9. This CDR3 is 15 amino acids long. Germline V CDR1 and CDR2: SGHTA, FQGTGA. The CDR3 spells CASSPGAGPAYEQYF. The CDR3 DNA follows: TGTGCCAGCAGCCCCGGAGCGGGGCCCGCCTACGAGCAGTACTTC.

This rearrangement joins TRBV5-6 to TRBJ1-1; unclear D gene. Between the trimmed V and J ends, which lost 0 bases and 5 bases, there was a span of 2 bases. Per germline, CDR1 SGHDT and CDR2 YYEEEE. The CDR3 contains 11 residues. This CDR3 reads CASSLETEAFF. DNA for the CDR3: TGTGCCAGCAGCTTGGAGACTGAAGCTTTCTTT.

This clone was found a few times. The CDR3 nucleotides are TGCAGCATATTTGACCCGGGACAGGGTGCCTATGGCTACACCTTC. Protein product: CSIFDPGQGAYGYTF. The chain couples TRBV29-1 to TRBJ1-2; 9 bases match TRBD1. V dropped 8 bases and J dropped 4; count of bases not matched to a gene: 14. The CDR3 covers 15 residues. From germline, CDR1 is SQVTM and CDR2 ANQGSEA.

The chain uses TRBV13 and TRBJ2-4; D is perhaps TRBD1 (5 bases). This CDR3 contains 16 residues. Germline loops: CDR1 PRHDT, CDR2 FYEKMQ (reference sequence). V was trimmed by 5 bases and J by 0 bases, leaving 14 bases between them. In DNA, the CDR3 is TGTGCCAGCAGCCCAAGAACAGGAGTAGCCAAAAACATTCAGTACTTC. It translates to CASSPRTGVAKNIQYF.

DNA of the CDR3: TGTGCCAGCAGCTCGGGCCCGCGGGATGCTAACTATGGCTACACCTTC. Its protein product is CASSSGPRDANYGYTF. The chain uses TRBV5-4 and TRBJ1-2, with D unclear. This CDR3 region has 16 residues. V was trimmed by 3 bases and J by 0 bases, leaving 15 bases between them. Germline lookup yields CDR1 SGHNT and CDR2 YYREEE (reference sequence). Supplemented by reference TRBV5-4 and TRBJ1-2, the full variable domain reads ETGVTQSPTHLIKTRGQQVTLRCSSQSGHNTVSWYQQALGQGPQFIFQYYREEENGRGNFPPRFSGLQFPNYSSELNVNALELDDSALYLCASSSGPRDANYGYTFGSGTRLTVV.

This clone has just a few counts. The chain links TRBV29-1 to TRBJ2-1; tentatively, D is TRBD2 (6 bases). The CDR3 extends over 12 amino acids. In germline, CDR1 is SQVTM, CDR2 ANQGSEA. V was cut by 7 bases and J by 9 bases, with 16 bases left in between. The CDR3 nucleotides read TGCAGCGCCGGCCGACTAGTCCGTGAGCAGTTCTTC. Its translation: CSAGRLVREQFF.

The gene calls are TRBV7-2 and TRBJ1-5, with 10 bases matching TRBD1. Germline V gene data show CDR1 as SGHTA and CDR2 as FQGNSA. J gave up 6 bases and V 3 bases, and 5 bases lay outside the gene matches. The CDR3 has 15 residues. CDR3 DNA: TGTGCCAGCAGCTTCGGGACAGGGGCTGTTCAGCCCCAGCATTTT. Translating gives CASSFGTGAVQPQHF.

The V gene is TRBV30, the J gene TRBJ2-5; D gene uncertain. CDR3 length: 13 amino acids. Trimming removed 0 bases at V and 2 bases at J, with 7 bases between. Germline lookup yields CDR1 GTSNPN and CDR2 SVGIG (reference sequence). The CDR3 DNA follows: TGTGCCTGGAGTGTGAGTCAGCAAGAGACCCAGTACTTC. Translation: CAWSVSQQETQYF.

The rearrangement uses TRBV9 and TRBJ2-1; 7 positions agree with TRBD1. The V and J ends lost 4 bases and 4 bases, in that order; junction bases with no gene match: 5. In germline, CDR1 is SGDLS, CDR2 YYNGEE. CDR3 length: 14 residues. The CDR3 nucleotides are TGTGCCAGCAGCATCCGGGACAGTTACAATGAGCAGTTCTTC. Translation: CASSIRDSYNEQFF.

The sample holds one count of this clone. The V gene is TRBV9, the J gene TRBJ2-1, with D unresolved. Germline V gene lookup returns CDR1 SGDLS and CDR2 YYNGEE. V was shortened by 0 bases and J by 4 bases, with 8 bases between the two germline ends. This CDR3 is 14 amino acids long. The CDR3 spells CASSVGGPYNEQFF. The CDR3 DNA reads TGTGCCAGCAGCGTAGGTGGGCCTTACAATGAGCAGTTCTTC.

This chain links TRBV5-4 with TRBJ1-3; D remains ambiguous. V lost 4 bases and J lost 1, with 9 bases in between. The CDR3 sequence is 14 residues long. Per the germline V gene, CDR1 is SGHNT and CDR2 is YYREEE (reference sequence). CDR3 DNA sequence: TGTGCCAGCAGCCCAGAAGTGTCTGGAAACACCATATATTTT. It translates to CASSPEVSGNTIYF. The full variable domain, its missing parts supplied by reference TRBV5-4 and TRBJ1-3, is ETGVTQSPTHLIKTRGQQVTLRCSSQSGHNTVSWYQQALGQGPQFIFQYYREEENGRGNFPPRFSGLQFPNYSSELNVNALELDDSALYLCASSPEVSGNTIYFGEGSWLTVV.

DNA for the CDR3: TGTGCCAGCAGCTTGGACAGGGGCCGCTATGGCTACACCTTC. This gives the protein CASSLDRGRYGYTF. The chain has TRBV5-6 and TRBJ1-2, with 7 bases matching TRBD1. V shed 0 bases, J shed 4 bases, and the junction held 3 bases outside the gene matches. Looked up from germline, CDR1 is SGHDT and CDR2 is YYEEEE. The length of the CDR3 is 14 residues. The full variable domain, in which reference TRBV5-6 and TRBJ1-2 provide the parts outside the CDR3, is DAGVTQSPTHLIKTRGQQVTLRCSPKSGHDTVSWYQQALGQGPQFIFQYYEEEERQRGNFPDRFSGHQFPNYSSELNVNALLLGDSALYLCASSLDRGRYGYTFGSGTRLTVV.

This clone was seen more than once but under ten times. The V gene is TRBV2, the J gene TRBJ2-5; D ambiguous. Germline CDR1 reads SNHLY; CDR2 reads FYNNEI. V was trimmed by 6 bases and J by 4 bases, leaving 12 bases between them. CDR3 length: 13 amino acids. This CDR3 reads CASSYLAGETQYF. The CDR3 region has the DNA TGTGCCAGCAGCTACCTGGCAGGAGAGACCCAGTACTTC.

To note about this clone: At the DNA level, this CDR3 is encoded by other sequences in the same sample as well. V gene TRBV9 combines with J gene TRBJ2-5; D perhaps matches TRBD2 (5 bases). This CDR3 contains 14 residues. V dropped 0 bases and J dropped 2 bases, with 8 bases sitting between them. CDR1 is SGDLS and CDR2 is YYNGEE in the germline V gene. The CDR3 DNA reads TGTGCCAGCAGCGTAGGAGGGCTACAAGAGACCCAGTACTTC. This translates into CASSVGGLQETQYF.

The gene calls are TRBV5-1 and TRBJ2-3; possibly TRBD1 or TRBD2 for D (5 bases each). Germline-derived CDR1 and CDR2 are SGHRS and YFSETQ. Trimming stripped 2 bases from V and 8 bases from J, with 12 bases between. The CDR3 covers 13 residues. The CDR3 region is CASSFQSGGTQYF. The CDR3 bases are TGCGCCAGCAGCTTCCAAAGTGGGGGTACGCAGTATTTT. The variable domain in full, with the rest retrieved from reference TRBV5-1 and TRBJ2-3, is KAGVTQTPRYLIKTRGQQVTLSCSPISGHRSVSWYQQTPGQGLQFLFEYFSETQRNKGNFPGRFSGRQFSNSRSEMNVSTLELGDSALYLCASSFQSGGTQYFGPGTRLTVL.